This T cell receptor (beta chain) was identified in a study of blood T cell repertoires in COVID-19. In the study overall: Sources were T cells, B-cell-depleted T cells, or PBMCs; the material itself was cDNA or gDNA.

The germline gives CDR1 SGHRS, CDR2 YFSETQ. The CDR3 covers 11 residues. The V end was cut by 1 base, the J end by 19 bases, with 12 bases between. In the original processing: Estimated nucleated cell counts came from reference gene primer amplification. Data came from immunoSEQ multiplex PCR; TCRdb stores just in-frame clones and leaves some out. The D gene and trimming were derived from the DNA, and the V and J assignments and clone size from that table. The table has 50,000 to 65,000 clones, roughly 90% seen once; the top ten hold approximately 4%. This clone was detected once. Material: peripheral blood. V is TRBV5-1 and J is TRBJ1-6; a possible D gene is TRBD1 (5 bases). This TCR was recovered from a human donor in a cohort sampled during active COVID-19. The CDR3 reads CASSLFNRSHF. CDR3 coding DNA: TGCGCCAGCAGCTTGTTTAACAGGTCGCACTTT.